This record looks at one TCR beta chain sequence and its context. Its antigen is undetermined. This entry is derived from a study of blood T cells in healthy people across ages. General study findings and limits: Roughly linear age-related decline in beta diversity appeared, significant by age around 36.

Through a sample-barcoded 5' primer and a J-beta primer mix, a second PCR was run for roughly 6 to 11 cycles. A template-switch adaptor that had 12 random nucleotides put a tag on each cDNA molecule. MiXCR was run by TCRdb on the 5' RACE reads, yielding one entry per CDR3 protein. The sample holds roughly 1,800,000 distinct CDR3 sequences, around half seen once. Trimming at V came to 1 base and at J to 4 bases, leaving 3 bases not matched to a gene. The CDR3 sequence is 16 residues long. Germline V gene data show CDR1 as SGHVS and CDR2 as FNYEAQ. Sequencing was done on a sample of blood. The chain couples TRBV7-6 to TRBJ2-1, with 11 bases fitting TRBD1. The TCR originated in a woman aged 40-49 years in good health. As DNA, the CDR3 is TGTGCCAGCAGCTTAGGGGGACAGGGGGTTTACAATGAGCAGTTCTTC. Protein sequence: CASSLGGQGVYNEQFF. Full variable domain (outside the CDR3, taken from reference TRBV7-6 and TRBJ2-1): GAGVSQSPRYKVTKRGQDVALRCDPISGHVSLYWYRQALGQGPEFLTYFNYEAQQDKSGLPNDRFSAERPEGSISTLTIQRTEQRDSAMYRCASSLGGQGVYNEQFFGPGTRLTVL.